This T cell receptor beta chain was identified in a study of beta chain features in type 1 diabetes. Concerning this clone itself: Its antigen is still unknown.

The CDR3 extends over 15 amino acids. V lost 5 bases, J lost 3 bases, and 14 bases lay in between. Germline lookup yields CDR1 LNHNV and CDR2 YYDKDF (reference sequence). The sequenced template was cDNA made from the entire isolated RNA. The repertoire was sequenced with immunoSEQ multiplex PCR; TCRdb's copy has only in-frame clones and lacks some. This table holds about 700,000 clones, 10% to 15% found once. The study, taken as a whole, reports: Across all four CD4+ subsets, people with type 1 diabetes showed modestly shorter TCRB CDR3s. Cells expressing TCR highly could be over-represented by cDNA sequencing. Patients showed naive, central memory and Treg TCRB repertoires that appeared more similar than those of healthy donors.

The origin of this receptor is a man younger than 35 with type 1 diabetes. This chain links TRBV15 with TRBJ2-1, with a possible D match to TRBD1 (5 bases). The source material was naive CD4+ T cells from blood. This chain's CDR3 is CATSLRQQFYNEQFF. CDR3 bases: TGTGCCACCAGCCTACGACAGCAGTTCTACAATGAGCAGTTCTTC.